The 30 T cell receptor beta chains below all came from one sample that was sequenced in a study of blood T cell repertoires in COVID-19. The repertoire was sequenced with immunoSEQ multiplex PCR; TCRdb's copy has only in-frame clones and lacks some. The data hold fewer than 90,000 clones, with about nine tenths observed a single time. Specimen: peripheral blood. The source of these receptors is a man aged 25 to 40 with acute or convalescent COVID-19.

This clone appeared once. The CDR3 reads CASLGGPLGNEQFF. CDR3 sequence (DNA): TGTGCCAGCCTGGGAGGGCCCCTAGGTAATGAGCAGTTCTTC. The V call is TRBV25-1, the J call TRBJ2-1; TRBD2 matches 7 bases. Germline V gene data show CDR1 as MGHDK and CDR2 as SYGVNS. The V gene end was trimmed by 8 bases and the J gene end by 7 bases; junction bases not matched to a gene: 11. The CDR3 length is 14 residues. The full variable domain, its missing parts supplied by reference TRBV25-1 and TRBJ2-1, is EADIYQTPRYLVIGTGKKITLECSQTMGHDKMYWYQQDPGMELHLIHYSYGVNSTEKGDLSSESTVSRIRTEHFPLTLESARPSHTSQYLCASLGGPLGNEQFFGPGTRLTVL.

V gene TRBV19 combines with J gene TRBJ2-2; TRBD2 is a possible D gene (6 bases). The CDR3 has 17 amino acids. Germline CDR1 and CDR2: LNHDA and SQIVND (reference sequence). V lost 3 bases, J lost 2 bases, and 16 bases lay in between. CDR3 protein: CASSIWGVSDNTGELFF. CDR3 nucleotides: TGTGCCAGTAGTATCTGGGGGGTCTCGGACAACACCGGGGAGCTGTTTTTT.

The chain combines TRBV6-5 with TRBJ2-1, with 8 positions matching TRBD1. Per the germline V gene, CDR1 is MNHEY and CDR2 is SVGAGI. CDR3 length: 14 residues. The ends lost 2 bases at V and 10 bases at J; junction bases unmatched: 7. CDR3 coding DNA: TGTGCCAGCAGTTACACGCAGGGGGCAGGGGAGCAGTTCTTC. This sequence encodes CASSYTQGAGEQFF.

The CDR3 DNA follows: TGTGCCAGCACCCGGGGGAACACTGAAGCTTTCTTT. Translated: CASTRGNTEAFF. V is TRBV6-6 and J is TRBJ1-1; D is unclear. The CDR3 has 12 residues. Germline V gene data show CDR1 as MNHNY and CDR2 as SVGAGI (reference sequence). V was shortened by 7 bases and J by 1 base, with 7 bases between the two germline ends.

The chain is built from TRBV6-5 and TRBJ2-1; D might be TRBD2 (6 bases). CDR1 and CDR2 from the germline V gene are MNHEY and SVGAGI. The V gene lost 6 bases and the J gene lost 8 bases, with 14 bases spanning the gap. The CDR3 has 13 residues. CDR3 nucleotides: TGTGCCAGCAGCCCGACTAGAGGGCATGAGCAGTTCTTC. Its protein is CASSPTRGHEQFF.

V is TRBV9 and J is TRBJ2-3; maybe TRBD2 (5 bases). CDR1 and CDR2 (germline): SGDLS, YYNGEE. V was cut by 3 bases and J by 6 bases, with 11 bases left in between. The CDR3 has 13 amino acids. The CDR3 loop reads CASSADLADTQYF. The CDR3 nucleotides are TGTGCCAGCAGCGCCGACCTAGCTGATACGCAGTATTTT.

This chain joins TRBV15 and TRBJ2-7; the match to TRBD1 covers 8 bases. Germline V CDR1 and CDR2: LNHNV, YYDKDF (reference sequence). CDR3 length equals 16 residues. The ends lost 0 bases at V and 3 bases at J; junction bases unmatched: 7. The CDR3 nucleotides are TGTGCCACCAGCAGAGATCTGGGGACAGGAGTCTACGAGCAGTACTTC. It specifies CATSRDLGTGVYEQYF.

The gene calls are TRBV28 and TRBJ1-5; TRBD1 might be the D (5 bases). CDR3 length equals 12 residues. Germline CDR1 is MDHEN and CDR2 is SYDVKM. Trimming shortened V by 6 bases and J by 7 bases, and 10 bases separated the two germline ends. DNA of the CDR3: TGTGCCAGCAGCTCAGGGTTGCAGCCCCAGCATTTT. Protein sequence: CASSSGLQPQHF.

This clone showed up just once. The V and J genes are TRBV5-1 and TRBJ2-1, with a possible D match to TRBD2 (5 bases). The V end lost 3 bases, the J end lost 10 bases, and 14 bases lay between the germline ends. The CDR3 is 13 residues long. Germline V gene sequence: CDR1 SGHRS, CDR2 YFSETQ. The CDR3 loop is CASSSSVREEQFF. CDR3 DNA: TGCGCCAGCAGCTCCTCTGTGAGGGAAGAGCAGTTCTTC.

This clone turned up a few times. V gene TRBV3-1 (or the pseudogene TRBV3-2) combines with J gene TRBJ1-2; TRBD1 aligns across 8 bases. CDR1 is LGHDT and CDR2 is YNNKEL in the germline V gene (reference sequence). J lost 5 bases, V lost 0 bases, and 8 bases had no gene match. The CDR3 extends over 16 amino acids. The CDR3 nucleotides read TGTGCCAGCAGCCAAGAAGCGGCAGGGGGCGAATATGGCTACACCTTC. Translating gives CASSQEAAGGEYGYTF.

Only one count was recorded for this clone. This chain connects TRBV6-2 or TRBV6-3 to TRBJ1-1, with D hard to call. This CDR3 contains 13 residues. V lost 0 bases and J 7 bases, leaving 9 bases between the germline ends. Germline CDR1 MNHEY, CDR2 SVGEGT. The DNA of the CDR3 is TGTGCCAGCAGTTACTCCGAGTCGAGTGAAGCTTTCTTT. Protein product: CASSYSESSEAFF.

The chain recombines TRBV19 with TRBJ2-2; 11 nucleotides match TRBD1. Germline values: CDR1 LNHDA, CDR2 SQIVND (reference sequence). CDR3 length equals 15 residues. J gave up 5 bases and V 6 bases, and 5 bases lay outside the gene matches. The CDR3 region has the DNA TGTGCCAGTAGGAGAAGGGACAGGGGGACCGGGGAGCTGTTTTTT. It specifies CASRRRDRGTGELFF. Drawing the rest from reference TRBV19 and TRBJ2-2, the complete variable domain is DGGITQSPKYLFRKEGQNVTLSCEQNLNHDAMYWYRQDPGQGLRLIYYSQIVNDFQKGDIAEGYSVSREKKESFPLTVTSAQKNPTAFYLCASRRRDRGTGELFFGEGSRLTVL.

The rearrangement links TRBV3-1 (or the pseudogene TRBV3-2) to TRBJ2-1; 7 bases match TRBD1. Germline V gene sequence: CDR1 LGHDT, CDR2 YNNKEL (reference sequence). The CDR3 sequence is 15 residues long. Trimming cost V 5 bases and J 2 bases; bases outside gene matches: 6. The CDR3 DNA is TGTGCCAGCAGCACCCGACAGGGACCCTACAATGAGCAGTTCTTC. Amino acid sequence: CASSTRQGPYNEQFF.

The V and J genes are TRBV18 and TRBJ1-1, with D possibly matching TRBD1 (6 bases). The CDR3 has 14 amino acids. Trimming stripped 6 bases from V and 0 bases from J, with 11 bases between. Per the germline V gene, CDR1 is KGHSH and CDR2 is LQKENI. In DNA, the CDR3 is TGTGCCAGCTCCGTACAGGGTCTGAACACTGAAGCTTTCTTT. Encoded protein: CASSVQGLNTEAFF. Full variable domain (rest looked up from reference TRBV18 and TRBJ1-1): NAGVMQNPRHLVRRRGQEARLRCSPMKGHSHVYWYRQLPEEGLKFMVYLQKENIIDESGMPKERFSAEFPKEGPSILRIQQVVRGDSAAYFCASSVQGLNTEAFFGQGTRLTVV.

J is TRBJ2-1 and V is TRBV19; 13 nucleotides align to TRBD2. The trim removed 5 bases at V and 7 bases at J, leaving 17 bases unmatched. Germline V gene data show CDR1 as LNHDA and CDR2 as SQIVND (reference sequence). The CDR3 runs to 19 residues. CDR3 residues: CASSQTSGRLSRRLNEQFF. The CDR3 DNA follows: TGTGCCAGTAGTCAGACTAGCGGGAGGCTATCCCGGCGATTGAATGAGCAGTTCTTC. The full variable domain, its missing parts supplied by reference TRBV19 and TRBJ2-1, is DGGITQSPKYLFRKEGQNVTLSCEQNLNHDAMYWYRQDPGQGLRLIYYSQIVNDFQKGDIAEGYSVSREKKESFPLTVTSAQKNPTAFYLCASSQTSGRLSRRLNEQFFGPGTRLTVL.

The chain links TRBV30 to TRBJ2-1; 15 nucleotides align to TRBD2. Germline V gives CDR1 GTSNPN, CDR2 SVGIG (reference sequence). V lost 4 bases to trimming and J lost 9 bases; unmatched junction nucleotides: 4. This CDR3 region has 14 residues. The CDR3 bases are TGTGCCTGGACTGGACTAGCGGGAGGGCCTGAGCAGTTCTTC. Protein sequence: CAWTGLAGGPEQFF.

The V call is TRBV6-5, the J call TRBJ2-2; a possible D gene is TRBD2 (6 bases). Germline-derived CDR1 and CDR2 are MNHEY and SVGAGI. The ends were cut back, 2 bases at V and 5 bases at J, with 6 bases in the middle. The CDR3 has 13 residues. The CDR3 DNA reads TGTGCCAGCAGTTACGGGAGGACCGGGGAGCTGTTTTTT. Its translation is CASSYGRTGELFF.

The chain has TRBV7-9 and TRBJ2-3; 7 bases align to TRBD2. After removal of 5 bases from V and 3 bases from J, the junction contained 8 bases not matched to a gene. This CDR3 spans 15 amino acids. Germline loops: CDR1 SEHNR, CDR2 FQNEAQ (reference sequence). CDR3 sequence (DNA): TGTGCCAGCAGCCCGGAGATGGGGGGGACAGATACGCAGTATTTT. This translates into CASSPEMGGTDTQYF.

The chain joins TRBV4-1 to TRBJ1-2, with TRBD1 matching 8 bases. The CDR3 consists of 15 residues. Per germline, CDR1 MGHRA and CDR2 YSYEKL. Losses at the gene ends were 4 bases for V and 4 bases for J; bases not matched to a gene: 8. CDR3 DNA: TGCGCCAGCAGCCCGACAGGGGTATCCTTCTATGGCTACACCTTC. This translates into CASSPTGVSFYGYTF.

The V call is TRBV27, the J call TRBJ1-4; D might be TRBD1 (6 bases). The germline V gene has CDR1 MNHEY and CDR2 SMNVEV (reference sequence). V shed 5 bases and J shed 5 bases, with 15 bases lying between them. This CDR3 contains 15 residues. The CDR3 sequence: CASSPSRDTNEKLFF. DNA for the CDR3: TGTGCCAGCAGTCCCAGCCGGGACACGAATGAAAAACTGTTTTTT.

This chain links TRBV28 with TRBJ2-7; the match to TRBD2 covers 9 bases. The length of the CDR3 is 13 residues. The germline V gene has CDR1 MDHEN and CDR2 SYDVKM. Trimming at V came to 8 bases and at J to 9 bases, leaving 11 bases not matched to a gene. The CDR3, as DNA: TGTGCCAGCGTACATAGCGGGAGTTTGGTGCAGTACTTC. Its protein product is CASVHSGSLVQYF.

J is TRBJ2-1 and V is TRBV24-1; 7 nucleotides align to TRBD1. The CDR3 has 16 amino acids. The junction had 12 bases not matched to a gene; V was cut back by 3 bases and J by 8 bases. Looked up from germline, CDR1 is KGHDR and CDR2 is SFDVKD. CDR3 nucleotides: TGTGCCACCAGTGATCCAAACAACAGGGGAAACTATGAGCAGTTCTTC. Its translation is CATSDPNNRGNYEQFF.

This clone showed up just once. The chain is built from TRBV28 and TRBJ2-6; 13 nucleotides align to TRBD2. V trimming: 7 bases; J trimming: 2 bases; junction bases outside the gene matches: 17. This CDR3 comprises 21 residues. The germline V gene has CDR1 MDHEN and CDR2 SYDVKM. The DNA for the CDR3 is TGTGCCAGCACCGGGACTAGCGGGAAATGGTTTTCTTGGGCTGGGGCCAACGTCCTGACTTTC. Encoded protein: CASTGTSGKWFSWAGANVLTF.

The CDR3 is CASSLAKLDPQYF. The CDR3 DNA follows: TGTGCCAGCAGCTTAGCGAAACTCGATCCGCAGTATTTT. The V and J genes are TRBV11-1 and TRBJ2-3; no clear D gene. Germline loops: CDR1 SGHAT, CDR2 FQDESV (reference sequence). The CDR3 totals 13 residues. V was trimmed by 0 bases and J by 10 bases, leaving 11 bases between them.

This clone has just a few counts. This chain joins TRBV6-4 and TRBJ2-3, with TRBD2 identical over 13 bases. Unmatched junction bases numbered 4, after V lost 5 bases and J lost 5 bases. This CDR3 has 15 residues. Germline V CDR1 and CDR2: MRHNA, SNTAGT. The CDR3 DNA sequence: TGTGCCAGCAGTCCACTAGCGGGAGGGATAGATACGCAGTATTTT. Translating gives CASSPLAGGIDTQYF.

This chain uses TRBV5-6 with TRBJ2-7, with 8 bases matching TRBD1. J was trimmed by 4 bases and V by 3 bases; bases with no gene match: 6. The CDR3 runs to 14 residues. Germline CDR1 is SGHDT and CDR2 is YYEEEE. In nucleotides, the CDR3 is TGTGCCAGCAGCTCTCAGGGGGCCTCATACGAGCAGTACTTC. Amino acids: CASSSQGASYEQYF. The full variable domain, completed using reference TRBV5-6 and TRBJ2-7, is DAGVTQSPTHLIKTRGQQVTLRCSPKSGHDTVSWYQQALGQGPQFIFQYYEEEERQRGNFPDRFSGHQFPNYSSELNVNALLLGDSALYLCASSSQGASYEQYFGPGTRLTVT.

The J gene is TRBJ2-3, the V gene TRBV28; 10 nucleotides agree with TRBD2. Germline-derived CDR1 and CDR2 are MDHEN and SYDVKM. This CDR3 comprises 14 residues. V lost 7 bases and J lost 8; bases outside the gene matches: 9. The CDR3 protein is CASTAGGPSPTQYF. Written as DNA, the CDR3 is TGTGCCAGCACAGCGGGAGGGCCCAGTCCTACGCAGTATTTT. The whole variable domain, remainder taken from reference TRBV28 and TRBJ2-3, is DVKVTQSSRYLVKRTGEKVFLECVQDMDHENMFWYRQDPGLGLRLIYFSYDVKMKEKGDIPEGYSVSREKKERFSLILESASTNQTSMYLCASTAGGPSPTQYFGPGTRLTVL.

On this clone: The same CDR3 also results from other DNA sequences found in this sample. V gene TRBV6-5 combines with J gene TRBJ2-2; 8 nucleotides match TRBD2. The ends lost 3 bases at V and 0 bases at J; junction bases unmatched: 3. The CDR3 has 16 amino acids. The germline gives CDR1 MNHEY, CDR2 SVGAGI. Here the CDR3 reads CASSYSGGTNTGELFF. CDR3 DNA sequence: TGTGCCAGCAGTTATTCGGGGGGGACGAACACCGGGGAGCTGTTTTTT.

This clone was recorded once. The rearrangement uses TRBV20-1 and TRBJ2-5; no reliable D call. CDR1 and CDR2 from the germline V gene are DFQATT and SNEGSKA (reference sequence). The V gene lost 2 bases and the J gene lost 5 bases, with 6 bases spanning the gap. There are 11 residues in the CDR3. CDR3 sequence reads: CSARLQETQYF. The CDR3 DNA reads TGCAGTGCTAGACTTCAGGAGACCCAGTACTTC.

The V and J genes are TRBV7-3 and TRBJ1-2, with TRBD1 identical over 8 bases. Germline lookup yields CDR1 SGHTA and CDR2 FQGTGA. V dropped 5 bases and J dropped 4; count of bases not matched to a gene: 15. The CDR3 sequence is 17 residues long. The DNA of the CDR3 is TGTGCCAGCAGCACAAGACAGGACAGGGAGGCGGGCTATGGCTACACCTTC. Residues: CASSTRQDREAGYGYTF.